This T cell receptor beta chain originates from a study of blood T cells in healthy people across ages. Study overall: Template switching recovered approximately one barcoded beta molecule for every two T cells.

Through a sample-barcoded 5' primer and a J-beta primer mix, a second PCR was run for about 6 to 11 cycles. TCRdb itself ran the 5' RACE reads through MiXCR, one entry per CDR3 protein. The sample has around 1,600,000 distinct CDR3 sequences, about 42% seen once; the top ten hold more than 4%. The sequenced sample was blood. The TCR sequence derives from a woman aged 18-35 years in good health.

The DNA for the CDR3 is TGCGCCAGCAGCCCAACCCAGGGTTACACAGATACGCAGTATTTT. Protein product: CASSPTQGYTDTQYF. V usage is TRBV4-3 and J usage is TRBJ2-3; perhaps TRBD1 as D (5 bases). Germline V gene lookup returns CDR1 LGHNA and CDR2 YSLEER. The CDR3 is made up of 15 amino acids. The ends were cut back, 4 bases at V and 2 bases at J, with 13 bases in the middle.